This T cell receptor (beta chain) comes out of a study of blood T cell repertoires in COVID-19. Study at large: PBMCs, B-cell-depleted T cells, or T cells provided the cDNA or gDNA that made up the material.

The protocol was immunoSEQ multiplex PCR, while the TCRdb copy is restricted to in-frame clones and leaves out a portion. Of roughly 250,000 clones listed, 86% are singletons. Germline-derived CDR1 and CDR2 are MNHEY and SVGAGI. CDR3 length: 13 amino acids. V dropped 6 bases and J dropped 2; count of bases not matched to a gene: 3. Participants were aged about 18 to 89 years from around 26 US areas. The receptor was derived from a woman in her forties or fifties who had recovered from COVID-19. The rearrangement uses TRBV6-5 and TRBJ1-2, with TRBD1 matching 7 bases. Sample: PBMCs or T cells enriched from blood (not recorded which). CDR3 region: CASRTGYNYGYTF. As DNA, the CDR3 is TGTGCCAGCAGGACAGGGTACAACTATGGCTACACCTTC.